This TCR beta chain emerged from a study of beta chain features in type 1 diabetes. About the study: All samples yielded 85 million to 130 million examined sorted cells. Points from the study as a whole: Type 1 diabetes patients had TCRB CDR3s that were shorter (moderately but significantly so) in all four CD4+ subsets.

Every isolated RNA sample was fully reverse transcribed, so sequencing captured expressed TCRB transcripts. The table came from immunoSEQ multiplex PCR; TCRdb's copy has only in-frame clones and leaves some out. Among 400,000 or so clones listed, around 12% were seen once. Points on this clone: Its target is unknown.

CDR1 is SNHLY, CDR2 FYNNEI, per germline. The V segment lost 7 bases and the J segment 10 bases; nucleotides outside the gene matches: 10. The CDR3 contains 14 residues. The chain recombines TRBV2 with TRBJ2-1, with 10 bases identical to TRBD2. What was sequenced was naive CD4+ T cells from blood. The receptor comes from a woman under 30 with type 1 diabetes. CDR3 DNA sequence: TGTGCCAGCAACTACCTAGCGGGGGTAAACGAGCAGTTCTTC. This codes for CASNYLAGVNEQFF. Full variable domain (outside the CDR3, taken from reference TRBV2 and TRBJ2-1): EPEVTQTPSHQVTQMGQEVILRCVPISNHLYFYWYRQILGQKVEFLVSFYNNEISEKSEIFDDQFSVERPDGSNFTLKIRSTKLEDSAMYFCASNYLAGVNEQFFGPGTRLTVL.